The 9 T cell receptor beta chains given below trace back to one sample, sequenced in a study of cytomegalovirus exposure and HLA in healthy donors. The PCR used 60 Vbeta and 13 Jbeta primers. The assay was immunoSEQ multiplex PCR, and TCRdb's table has in-frame clones only and misses some. The top ten hold just over 2.5% of the sample, which has about 170,000 clones, roughly 85% seen once. Sample: PBMCs. The receptors were gathered from a man aged 30 to 45 in good health and CMV-seropositive.

The V and J genes are TRBV9 and TRBJ1-1; D call uncertain. The V end was cut by 1 base, the J end by 0 bases, with 4 bases between. The CDR3 has 13 residues. Germline CDR1 and CDR2: SGDLS and YYNGEE. CDR3 region: CASSVTVNTEAFF. DNA for the CDR3: TGTGCCAGCAGCGTAACAGTGAACACTGAAGCTTTCTTT.

This chain links TRBV5-1 with TRBJ2-7, with D unresolved. CDR1 and CDR2 (germline): SGHRS, YFSETQ. This CDR3 spans 12 amino acids. The V end lost 0 bases, the J end lost 4 bases, and 5 bases lay between the germline ends. The CDR3 region is CASSLGQYEQYF. DNA for the CDR3: TGCGCCAGCAGCTTGGGACAATACGAGCAGTACTTC.

CDR3 in DNA: TGTGCCAGTAGTCAAGGGAGGGTTAGCAATCAGCCCCAGCATTTT. Protein sequence: CASSQGRVSNQPQHF. The chain recombines TRBV19 with TRBJ1-5; no definite D call. This CDR3 is 15 amino acids long. The V gene lost 5 bases and the J gene lost 0 bases, with 11 bases spanning the gap. Germline V gene data show CDR1 as LNHDA and CDR2 as SQIVND (reference sequence).

The CDR3 DNA reads as TGTGCCAGCAGTTTAAGGGTAGGGGGAGGGAAGAACACTGAAGCTTTCTTT. Translation: CASSLRVGGGKNTEAFF. The V and J genes are TRBV27 and TRBJ1-1; a possible D gene is TRBD1 (6 bases). The germline V and J ends were trimmed by 2 bases and 1 base, with 17 bases remaining between them. The CDR3 runs to 17 residues. Per the germline V gene, CDR1 is MNHEY and CDR2 is SMNVEV (reference sequence).

The genes are TRBV9 and TRBJ2-1; TRBD2 is a possible D gene (6 bases). The CDR3 has 16 amino acids. The germline V gene encodes CDR1 SGDLS and CDR2 YYNGEE. V lost 1 base and J 0 bases, leaving 11 bases between the germline ends. The CDR3 is CASSVFSGSSYNEQFF. The DNA of the CDR3 is TGTGCCAGCAGCGTATTTAGCGGAAGCTCCTACAATGAGCAGTTCTTC.

The chain combines TRBV11-3 with TRBJ1-1; weak D call: TRBD1 (5 bases). With 6 bases removed from V and 3 bases from J, the gap between germline ends came to 17 bases. CDR1 is SGHNT and CDR2 is YENEEA in the germline V gene. This CDR3 comprises 15 residues. The CDR3 reads CASRTTGGSYTEAFF. DNA for the CDR3: TGTGCCAGCAGAACCACGGGGGGTTCCTACACTGAAGCTTTCTTT.

The chain uses TRBV5-6 and TRBJ2-1; 10 bases line up with TRBD1. The germline gives CDR1 SGHDT, CDR2 YYEEEE. This CDR3 has 15 residues. The ends lost 2 bases at V and 10 bases at J; junction bases unmatched: 9. The CDR3 DNA reads as TGTGCCAGCAGCTTAGATCTGACAGGGGGCGCGGAGCAGTTCTTC. Protein product: CASSLDLTGGAEQFF.

This chain connects TRBV5-1 to TRBJ2-2; 9 bases agree with TRBD2. CDR3 size: 14 residues. V trimming: 8 bases; J trimming: 4 bases; junction bases outside the gene matches: 6. Germline V CDR1 and CDR2: SGHRS, YFSETQ. The CDR3 reads CASKNSGSTGELFF. The CDR3 DNA reads as TGCGCCAGTAAAAATAGCGGGAGCACCGGGGAGCTGTTTTTT.

The genes are TRBV2 and TRBJ2-7, with TRBD2 matching over 12 bases. This CDR3 spans 15 amino acids. Germline-derived CDR1 and CDR2 are SNHLY and FYNNEI. V dropped 5 bases and J dropped 5; count of bases not matched to a gene: 7. The CDR3 coding sequence is TGTGCCAGCAGTCCCCAGGGACTAGCGGGTCACGAGCAGTACTTC. This gives the protein CASSPQGLAGHEQYF.